Listed below are T cell receptor beta chains from one sample, sequenced in a study of T cells in Graves' hyperthyroidism and ophthalmopathy. From the multiplex PCR reads, TCRdb called clonotypes with MiXCR, one entry per CDR3 protein. Of about 360,000 distinct CDR3 sequences in the sample, approximately 13% were seen once. What was sequenced was blood. The receptors stem from a man younger than 40 with Graves' hyperthyroidism that later progressed to Graves' ophthalmopathy. Both conserved end residues are part of each CDR3. Each record gives: V gene, D gene, J gene, clone size, CDR3 protein, CDR3 DNA. A D gene is named only where the DNA matches it firmly. Clone size is shown for a subset of rows, as once, few, many or a class of expanded clone.

>TRBV10-3|-|TRBJ2-2|few
CAISEGWNTGELFF
TGTGCCATCAGTGAGGGCTGGAACACCGGGGAGCTGTTTTTT
>TRBV11-1|-|TRBJ2-1|many
CASSFPGLGGNEQFF
TGTGCCAGCAGCTTCCCGGGCCTCGGCGGCAATGAGCAGTTCTTC
>TRBV7-2|TRBD2|TRBJ2-1|-
CASSRGAGDPYNEQFF
TGTGCCAGCAGCCGGGGAGCGGGGGATCCCTACAATGAGCAGTTCTTC
>TRBV5-5|-|TRBJ1-2|-
CAGSSGSANYGYTF
TGTGCCGGCAGCTCCGGGTCCGCTAACTATGGCTACACCTTC
>TRBV7-2|-|TRBJ1-1|many
CASSLGGGDVRTEAFF
TGTGCCAGCAGCTTAGGGGGCGGCGACGTTCGTACTGAAGCTTTCTTT
>TRBV2|-|TRBJ2-1|many
CASKSGTSSYNEQFF
TGTGCCAGCAAATCCGGGACATCCTCCTACAATGAGCAGTTCTTC
>TRBV6-1|TRBD1|TRBJ1-4|many
CASSGTGNAEKLFF
TGTGCCAGCAGCGGGACAGGGAACGCTGAAAAACTGTTTTTT
>TRBV20-1|TRBD1|TRBJ1-5|many
CSAAGGTQPQHF
TGCAGTGCTGCAGGGGGCACTCAGCCCCAGCATTTT
>TRBV28|TRBD2|TRBJ2-3|many
CASEKRGGPDTQYF
TGTGCCAGTGAAAAGCGGGGGGGACCAGATACGCAGTATTTT
>TRBV11-2|-|TRBJ2-7|many
CASSLVSWDSYEQYF
TGTGCCAGCAGCTTAGTAAGTTGGGACTCCTACGAGCAGTACTTC
>TRBV11-2|TRBD1|TRBJ1-6|many
CASSSRGTGLYNSPLHF
TGTGCCAGCAGCTCCAGAGGGACAGGGCTTTATAATTCACCCCTCCACTTT
>TRBV2|-|TRBJ1-6|many
CASSEGTAYNSPLHF
TGTGCCAGCAGTGAAGGGACAGCCTATAATTCACCCCTCCACTTT
>TRBV7-8|TRBD2|TRBJ2-7|few
CASSLREGTYEQYF
TGTGCCAGCAGCTTAAGGGAGGGTACCTACGAGCAGTACTTC
>TRBV5-1|-|TRBJ2-1|-
CASSSHRERNEQFF
TGCGCCAGCAGCTCCCACAGGGAGAGGAATGAGCAGTTCTTC
>TRBV27|-|TRBJ2-7|many
CASSLSPGTIPYEQYF
TGTGCCAGCAGTTTATCGCCGGGGACCATCCCCTACGAGCAGTACTTC
>TRBV5-6|TRBD1|TRBJ2-5|-
CASSYGTGLVQETQYF
TGTGCCAGCAGCTACGGGACAGGGTTGGTCCAAGAGACCCAGTACTTC
>TRBV7-9|-|TRBJ2-3|many
CASRGTDTQYF
TGTGCCAGCAGGGGCACAGATACGCAGTATTTT
>TRBV7-8|-|TRBJ1-6|few
CASSLAVSGSPLHF
TGTGCCAGCAGCTTAGCGGTCTCCGGGTCACCCCTCCACTTT
>TRBV20-1|-|TRBJ1-6|many
CSARGPRESPLHF
TGCAGTGCTAGGGGACCGCGGGAATCACCCCTCCACTTT
>TRBV11-2|-|TRBJ1-1|few
CASSRQRTGEAFF
TGTGCCAGCAGCCGACAGCGCACTGGGGAAGCTTTCTTT
>TRBV7-9|-|TRBJ1-1|-
CASSLGGLGAFF
TGTGCCAGCAGCTTAGGGGGGCTCGGAGCTTTCTTT
>TRBV7-7|TRBD2|TRBJ2-3|many
CASSPGSGGGADTQYF
TGTGCCAGCAGCCCGGGGTCTGGCGGGGGGGCAGATACGCAGTATTTT
>TRBV2|-|TRBJ2-7|many
CASSEGPIGSSYEQYF
TGTGCCAGCAGTGAAGGACCGATTGGGTCCTCCTACGAGCAGTACTTC
>TRBV12-3/TRBV12-4|-|TRBJ1-4|many
CASSAGPPNEKLFF
TGTGCCAGCAGTGCAGGGCCCCCTAATGAAAAACTGTTTTTT
>TRBV9|-|TRBJ1-5|-
CASSPEGQGRQPQHF
TGTGCCAGCAGCCCCGAGGGGCAGGGCCGCCAGCCCCAGCATTTT
>TRBV24-1|-|TRBJ2-2|-
CATSDLGQLNTGELFF
TGTGCCACCAGTGATTTGGGCCAGTTGAACACCGGGGAGCTGTTTTTT
>TRBV12-3/TRBV12-4|-|TRBJ2-3|-
CASSYRGTSTDTQYF
TGTGCCAGCAGTTATCGGGGGACGAGCACAGATACGCAGTATTTT
>TRBV7-9|TRBD1|TRBJ1-2|-
CASSTGQGGNYGYTF
TGTGCCAGCAGCACGGGACAGGGAGGCAACTATGGCTACACCTTC
>TRBV28|-|TRBJ1-5|many
CASSRTINQPQHF
TGTGCCAGCAGTCGCACCATCAATCAGCCCCAGCATTTT
>TRBV20-1|-|TRBJ1-1|many
CSAQGPTRTGEAFF
TGCAGTGCCCAGGGGCCTACCCGAACAGGTGAAGCTTTCTTT
>TRBV6-1|TRBD1|TRBJ1-1|many
CASSDRGTAEAFF
TGTGCCAGCAGTGACAGGGGGACGGCTGAAGCTTTCTTT
>TRBV20-1|-|TRBJ1-1|many
CSAGRTYDTEAFF
TGCAGTGCCGGACGGACTTACGACACTGAAGCTTTCTTT
>TRBV30|TRBD1|TRBJ1-5|-
CAWSPGGPGQPQHF
TGTGCCTGGAGTCCAGGGGGGCCAGGTCAGCCCCAGCATTTT
>TRBV7-9|-|TRBJ2-1|few
CASSPLLITEQFF
TGTGCCAGCTCCCCACTTCTAATAACTGAGCAGTTCTTC
>TRBV6-2/TRBV6-3|-|TRBJ2-7|-
CASRGSAREQYF
TGTGCCAGCAGGGGATCTGCCCGCGAGCAGTACTTC
>TRBV28|-|TRBJ2-7|many
CASSLPISYEQYF
TGTGCCAGCAGTTTACCTATCTCCTACGAGCAGTACTTC
>TRBV7-2|-|TRBJ2-1|-
CASSLRSASSGRYNEQFF
TGTGCCAGCAGCTTAAGGTCAGCTAGTAGTGGTCGCTACAATGAGCAGTTCTTC
>TRBV20-1|-|TRBJ1-1|many
CSASGSGPLKGNTEAFF
TGCAGTGCTAGCGGGTCAGGGCCCCTTAAAGGGAACACTGAAGCTTTCTTT
>TRBV7-9|-|TRBJ2-7|many
CASSLGGGRLNSYEQYF
TGTGCCAGCAGCTTAGGAGGCGGCAGACTTAACTCCTACGAGCAGTACTTC
>TRBV18|TRBD1|TRBJ2-7|many
CASSSRDRGSEQYF
TGTGCCAGCTCGTCTAGGGACAGGGGGTCCGAGCAGTACTTC
>TRBV9|-|TRBJ1-5|-
CASSVGAGGQPQHF
TGTGCCAGCAGCGTAGGGGCAGGCGGTCAGCCCCAGCATTTT
>TRBV4-1|-|TRBJ2-7|-
CASSQLGVEGPYEQYF
TGCGCCAGCAGCCAATTAGGGGTTGAGGGTCCCTACGAGCAGTACTTC
>TRBV5-1|TRBD2|TRBJ2-2|few
CASSNLAGGLTGELFF
TGCGCCAGCAGCAACCTAGCGGGGGGCCTCACCGGGGAGCTGTTTTTT
>TRBV12-3/TRBV12-4|-|TRBJ1-1|many
CASSGAREAFF
TGTGCCAGCAGTGGGGCCAGAGAAGCTTTCTTT
>TRBV6-1|-|TRBJ1-4|many
CASSERGPNEKLFF
TGTGCCAGCAGTGAACGGGGGCCTAATGAAAAACTGTTTTTT
>TRBV4-1|-|TRBJ1-6|few
CASSQDVGASDNSPLHF
TGCGCCAGCAGCCAAGATGTAGGGGCATCAGATAATTCACCCCTCCACTTT
>TRBV20-1|-|TRBJ1-3|few
CSARDPQGFGNTIYF
TGCAGTGCTAGAGATCCCCAGGGATTCGGAAACACCATATATTTT
>TRBV5-1|-|TRBJ1-1|many
CASSYRTENTEAFF
TGCGCCAGCAGTTACCGGACAGAGAACACTGAAGCTTTCTTT
>TRBV7-9|-|TRBJ2-1|many
CASSLVYHEQFF
TGTGCCAGCAGCTTAGTCTACCACGAGCAGTTCTTC